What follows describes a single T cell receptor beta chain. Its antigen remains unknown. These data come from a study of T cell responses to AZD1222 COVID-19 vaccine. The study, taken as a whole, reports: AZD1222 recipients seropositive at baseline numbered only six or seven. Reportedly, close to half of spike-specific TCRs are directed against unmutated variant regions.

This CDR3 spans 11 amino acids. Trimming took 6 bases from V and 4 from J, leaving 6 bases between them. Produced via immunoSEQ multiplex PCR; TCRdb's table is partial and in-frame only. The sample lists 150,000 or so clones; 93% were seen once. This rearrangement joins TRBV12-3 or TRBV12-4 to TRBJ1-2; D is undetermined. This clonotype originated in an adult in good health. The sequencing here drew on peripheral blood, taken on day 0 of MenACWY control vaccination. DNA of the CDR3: TGTGCCAGCAGCCCCCTCTATGGCTACACCTTC. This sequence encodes CASSPLYGYTF.